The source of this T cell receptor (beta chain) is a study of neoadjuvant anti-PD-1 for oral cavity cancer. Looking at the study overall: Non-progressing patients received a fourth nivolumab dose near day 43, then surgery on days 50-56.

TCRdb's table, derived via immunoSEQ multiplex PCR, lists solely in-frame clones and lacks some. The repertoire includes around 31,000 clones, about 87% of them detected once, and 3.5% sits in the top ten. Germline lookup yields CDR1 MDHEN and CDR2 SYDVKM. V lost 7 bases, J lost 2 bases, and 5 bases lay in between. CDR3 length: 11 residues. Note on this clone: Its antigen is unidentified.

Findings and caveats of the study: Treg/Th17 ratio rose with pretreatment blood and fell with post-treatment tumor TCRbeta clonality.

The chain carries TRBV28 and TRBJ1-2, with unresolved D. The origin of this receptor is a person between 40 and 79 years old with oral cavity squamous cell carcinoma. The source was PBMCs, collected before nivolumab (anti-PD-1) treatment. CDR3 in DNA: TGTGCCAGCACCCGGAACTATGGCTACACCTTC. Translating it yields CASTRNYGYTF.